These T cell receptor beta chains were read from a single sample in a study of control samples from healthy donors and cancer patients. Generated by immunoSEQ multiplex PCR, the TCRdb table keeps only in-frame clones and is missing some. The table has tens of thousands of clones, approximately 94% seen once. The sample taken for sequencing was blood. These TCRs come from a woman in her 30s in good health. CDR3s include the opening cysteine and the closing phenylalanine or tryptophan.

v_call	j_call	cdr3_aa
TRBV25-1	TRBJ1-4	CASTPTGVEKLFF
TRBV2	TRBJ1-6	CASSETGTNSPLHF
TRBV24-1	TRBJ1-3	CATSAGAGNTIYF
TRBV3-1/TRBV3-2	TRBJ1-6	CASSHQSGGALHF
TRBV5-4	TRBJ2-3	CASSATPGPGTDTQYF
TRBV7-3	TRBJ2-7	CASSHGGTGPYEQYF
TRBV14	TRBJ2-7	CASSQPTGSYEQYF
TRBV27	TRBJ2-1	CASSIIGVEQFF
TRBV28	TRBJ1-2	CASRPQGGMNNGYTF
TRBV30	TRBJ1-1	CAWSVAAGRGAEAFF
TRBV2	TRBJ1-3	CASTTGTQGNTIYF
TRBV5-1	TRBJ1-2	CASSWGTGTNYGYTF
TRBV7-8	TRBJ2-1	CASSLARTSADEQFF
TRBV24-1	TRBJ1-2	CATSDFQGRHGYTF
TRBV27	TRBJ1-1	CASRWGRYTEAFF
TRBV6-5	TRBJ2-5	CASSYSFWKETQYF
TRBV6-6	TRBJ1-1	CASSYIPYENTEAFF
TRBV27	TRBJ1-5	CASSHSDQPQHF
TRBV19	TRBJ1-1	CASTPMAANTEAFF
TRBV30	TRBJ1-2	CAWSVSVSYTF
TRBV5-4	TRBJ1-6	CASSSGTGGSQGKPLHF
TRBV12-3/TRBV12-4	TRBJ1-5	CASLSGPYQPQHF
TRBV30	TRBJ1-2	CAWSWAGGSGYTF
TRBV9	TRBJ2-2	CASSVRQTWNTGELFF
TRBV3-1/TRBV3-2	TRBJ2-1	CASSESGGADNEQFF
TRBV28	TRBJ2-3	CASGTRGAGDTQYF
TRBV15	TRBJ2-7	CATSRGGSGGTYEQYF
TRBV2	TRBJ1-2	CASSDGKNYGYTF
TRBV5-1	TRBJ1-6	CASMGSGHNSPLHF
TRBV5-6	TRBJ2-7	CASSSRGTRSYEQYF
TRBV12-3/TRBV12-4	TRBJ2-2	CASSLGPVELFF
TRBV9	TRBJ2-3	CASGRLETHTQYF
TRBV11-2	TRBJ1-4	CASSLERTVTNEKLFF
TRBV29-1	TRBJ1-2	CSVEGTHGYTF
TRBV28	TRBJ1-1	CASSQSTTGGAGAFF
TRBV6-5	TRBJ1-4	CASISDSEKLFF
TRBV6-2/TRBV6-3	TRBJ1-2	CASSSLTGGAYGSWYGYTF
TRBV11-2	TRBJ2-2	CASSAIRQGAYGELFF
TRBV7-8	TRBJ1-5	CASSYGTARNQPQHF
TRBV9	TRBJ2-2	CASSVAGGYTGELFF
TRBV9	TRBJ1-3	CASSARVAYSPGNTIYF
TRBV11-2	TRBJ1-2	CASSLASSTGKGYTF
TRBV5-1	TRBJ2-2	CASSLIGRGDTGELFF
TRBV2	TRBJ2-7	CASGTVSSYEQYF
TRBV6-5	TRBJ1-4	CASSADRTANEKLFF